This T cell receptor beta chain was identified in a study of blood T cell repertoires in COVID-19. As for the study in general: Samples representing acute and convalescent COVID-19 were sourced from the United States, Italy and Spain. T cells, B-cell-depleted T cells, or PBMCs provided the cDNA or gDNA that served as material.

Source study methods: Reference gene primer amplification yielded estimated nucleated cell counts. Sequencing was performed with immunoSEQ multiplex PCR; in TCRdb, only in-frame clones are kept and a portion is missing. Clonal size and the V and J genes are those of that table, whereas D and trimming came from the DNA. The sample has roughly 300,000 clones; roughly nine tenths are singletons. Germline lookup yields CDR1 SGDLS and CDR2 YYNGEE. This CDR3 has 15 amino acids. V was pared by 6 bases and J by 8 bases, with 21 bases between. The sequence derives from a man between 18 and 29 years old who had recovered from COVID-19. Sequencing was performed on peripheral blood. This chain connects TRBV9 to TRBJ2-1; D might be TRBD1 (7 bases). In DNA form, the CDR3 reads TGTGCCAGCAACTCAGACAGGGAGGTTAATGATGAGCAGTTCTTC. Residues: CASNSDREVNDEQFF.